This TCR beta chain was sequenced for a study of patients and donors after allogeneic stem cell transplantation. From the RT-PCR reads, TCRdb called clonotypes with MiXCR, one entry per CDR3 protein. The repertoire includes roughly 230,000 distinct CDR3 sequences, over 12% of them detected once, and 11% sits in the top ten. Per the germline V gene, CDR1 is KGHDR and CDR2 is SFDVKD. CDR3 length equals 14 residues. V lost 0 bases, J lost 1 base, and 5 bases lay in between. Sequenced sample: blood, either unsorted or a sorted T cell fraction (not recorded which). V gene TRBV24-1 combines with J gene TRBJ2-5; D is unclear. The receptor comes from a human donor who was either an allogeneic HSCT recipient or a stem cell or donor lymphocyte infusion donor (not recorded which). It is not recorded whose cells these are; they may come from a transplant donor. Here the CDR3 reads CATSDLGPQETQYF. The CDR3 region has the DNA TGTGCCACCAGTGATTTGGGCCCCCAAGAGACCCAGTACTTC.